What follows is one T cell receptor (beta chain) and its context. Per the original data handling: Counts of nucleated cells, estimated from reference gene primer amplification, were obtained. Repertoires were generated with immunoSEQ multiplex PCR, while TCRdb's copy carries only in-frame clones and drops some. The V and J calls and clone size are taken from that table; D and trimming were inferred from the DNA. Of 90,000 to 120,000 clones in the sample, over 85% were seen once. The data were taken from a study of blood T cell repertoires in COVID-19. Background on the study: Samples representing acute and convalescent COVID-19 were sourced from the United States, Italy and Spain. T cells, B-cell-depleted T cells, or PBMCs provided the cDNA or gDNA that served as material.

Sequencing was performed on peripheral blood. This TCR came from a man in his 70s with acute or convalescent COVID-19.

CDR3 DNA sequence: TGTGCCAGCAGCCTTGCAGGGGGACTAGGCCTTCCGGATGAGCAGTTCTTC. Translating gives CASSLAGGLGLPDEQFF. The J gene is TRBJ2-1, the V gene TRBV13; weak D call: TRBD2 (8 bases). The CDR3 length is 17 residues. Germline V CDR1 and CDR2: PRHDT, FYEKMQ (reference sequence). V gave up 5 bases and J gave up 8 bases, with 25 bases separating them.